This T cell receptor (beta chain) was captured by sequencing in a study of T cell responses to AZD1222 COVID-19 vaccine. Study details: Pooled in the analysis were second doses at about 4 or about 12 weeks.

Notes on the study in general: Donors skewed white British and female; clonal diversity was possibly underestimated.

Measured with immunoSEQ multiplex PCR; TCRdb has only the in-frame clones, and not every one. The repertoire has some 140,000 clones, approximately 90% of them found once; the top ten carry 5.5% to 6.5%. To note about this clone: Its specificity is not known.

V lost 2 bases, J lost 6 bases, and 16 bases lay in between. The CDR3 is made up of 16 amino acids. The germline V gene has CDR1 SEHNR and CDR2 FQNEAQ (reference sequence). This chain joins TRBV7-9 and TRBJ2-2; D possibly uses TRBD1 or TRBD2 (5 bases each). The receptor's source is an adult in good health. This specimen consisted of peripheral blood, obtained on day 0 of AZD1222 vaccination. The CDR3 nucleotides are TGTGCCAGCAGCTTATCCGGGACCAGATTAGCCGGGGAGCTGTTTTTT. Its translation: CASSLSGTRLAGELFF.